This section outlines one TCR beta chain sequence together with its context. For the second PCR, which ran for about 6 to 11 cycles, a sample-barcoded 5' primer and a J-beta primer mix were used. Each CDR3 protein is one row after TCRdb ran MiXCR on the 5' RACE reads. Among approximately 2,000,000 distinct CDR3 sequences listed, about two fifths were seen once. The data stem from a study of blood T cells in healthy people across ages. Trimming removed 7 bases at V and 4 bases at J, with 19 bases between. CDR3 length: 15 amino acids. Per germline, CDR1 MNHEY and CDR2 SVGAGI. The sequenced sample consisted of blood. This clonotype was sampled from a human donor in good health. V usage is TRBV6-5 and J usage is TRBJ2-5; TRBD2 might be the D (7 bases). The CDR3 coding sequence is TGTGCCAGCAACCCTAATCCGGGGGGCGCAGAGACCCAGTACTTC. It translates to CASNPNPGGAETQYF.